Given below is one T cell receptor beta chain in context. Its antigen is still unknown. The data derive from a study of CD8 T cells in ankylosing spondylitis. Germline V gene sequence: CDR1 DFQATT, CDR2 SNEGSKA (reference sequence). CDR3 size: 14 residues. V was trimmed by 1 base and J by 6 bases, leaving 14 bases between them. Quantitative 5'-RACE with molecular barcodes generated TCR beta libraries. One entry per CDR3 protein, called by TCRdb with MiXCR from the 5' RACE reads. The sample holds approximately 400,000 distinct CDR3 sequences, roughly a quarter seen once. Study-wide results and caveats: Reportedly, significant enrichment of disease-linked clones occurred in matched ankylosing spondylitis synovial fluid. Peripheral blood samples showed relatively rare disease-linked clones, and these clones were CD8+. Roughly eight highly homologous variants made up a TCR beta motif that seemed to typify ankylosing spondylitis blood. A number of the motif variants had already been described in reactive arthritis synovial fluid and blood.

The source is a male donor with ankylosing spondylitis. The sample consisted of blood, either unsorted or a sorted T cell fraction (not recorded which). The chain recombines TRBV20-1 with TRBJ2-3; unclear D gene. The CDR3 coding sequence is TGCAGTGCTAGAGTTCAATCGAGAACGGATACGCAGTATTTT. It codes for CSARVQSRTDTQYF.